These T cell receptor beta chains were read from a single sample in a study of cytomegalovirus exposure and HLA in healthy donors. TCRdb keeps only in-frame clones here, not all; method: immunoSEQ multiplex PCR. The sample includes 150,000 to 200,000 clones, roughly four fifths of them seen just once. Material for sequencing was PBMCs. Receptors originate from a male donor in good health and CMV-seropositive. Both conserved end residues are trimmed from each CDR3. The size entry is marked missing in some rows and otherwise reads once, few, many or a size class.

V	size	J	CDR3
TRBV19	.	TRBJ1-6	ASSTGISPLH
TRBV5-1	.	TRBJ1-1	ASSLRQGDTEAF
TRBV9	.	TRBJ2-1	ASSLSGGNPNEQF
TRBV4-3	.	TRBJ2-3	ASSQDGRGGIDTQY
TRBV6-5	.	TRBJ2-5	ASSYSRKQTQY
TRBV6-1	.	TRBJ2-1	ASSEIRASYNEQF
TRBV6-6	.	TRBJ1-2	ASSYSGPRLGYT
TRBV7-6	once	TRBJ2-7	ASSKGISGSGPYEQY
TRBV19	.	TRBJ1-1	ASNTGNTEAF
TRBV25-1	.	TRBJ2-5	ASSTWGGQETQY
TRBV30	few	TRBJ1-1	AWSVPAGVKTEAF
TRBV25-1	.	TRBJ1-1	ASSGGTGIIRGEAF
TRBV28	.	TRBJ1-4	ASSFRSVIEFPI
TRBV6-6	.	TRBJ2-3	ASSPAPGQGTDTQY
TRBV5-1	few	TRBJ2-7	ASSLGTDRVGHEQY
TRBV9	.	TRBJ1-5	ASGPQNQPQH
TRBV6-5	.	TRBJ2-5	ASSLLAGGGETQY
TRBV5-6	once	TRBJ2-3	ASSSSTGTDTQY
TRBV7-8	.	TRBJ1-2	ASSLYRSTGYGYT
TRBV9	.	TRBJ2-1	ASSGDSYSYNEQF
TRBV11-3	.	TRBJ2-7	ASSLGGSRGNEQY
TRBV19	once	TRBJ1-2	ASHRQAGYGYT
TRBV19	few	TRBJ1-2	ASTGEAHYGYT
TRBV4-3	.	TRBJ2-1	ASSQDLEGASYNEQF
TRBV6-5	.	TRBJ2-1	ASRAPGLNNEQF
TRBV19	.	TRBJ2-1	ASSIKSPYSGQGARGEQF
TRBV19	.	TRBJ1-1	ASRKTGVTEAF
TRBV7-9	.	TRBJ1-2	ASNAGGFYGYT
TRBV7-9	.	TRBJ1-2	ASSLSGTGVGYT